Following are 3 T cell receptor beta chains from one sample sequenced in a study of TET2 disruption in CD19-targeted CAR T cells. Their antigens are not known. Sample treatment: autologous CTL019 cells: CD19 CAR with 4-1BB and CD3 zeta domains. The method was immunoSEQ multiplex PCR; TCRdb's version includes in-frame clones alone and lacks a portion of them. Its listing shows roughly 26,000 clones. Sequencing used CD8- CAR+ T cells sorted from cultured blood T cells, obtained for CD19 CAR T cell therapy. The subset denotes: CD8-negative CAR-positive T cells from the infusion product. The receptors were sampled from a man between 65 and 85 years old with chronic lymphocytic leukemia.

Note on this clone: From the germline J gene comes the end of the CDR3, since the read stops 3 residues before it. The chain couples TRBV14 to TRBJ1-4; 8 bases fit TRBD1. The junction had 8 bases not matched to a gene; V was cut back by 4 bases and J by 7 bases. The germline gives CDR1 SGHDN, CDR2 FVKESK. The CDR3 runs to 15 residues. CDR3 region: CASSLDQGAGEKLFF. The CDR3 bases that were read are TGTGCCAGCAGCCTTGACCAGGGGGCTGGTGAAAAA.

The CDR3 loop is CASSAGIHQPQYF. The part of the CDR3 DNA that was read is TGTGCCAGCAGCGCAGGGATACATCAGCCG. This sequence joins TRBV12-3 or TRBV12-4 and TRBJ2-3, with TRBD1 as a possible D gene (5 bases). The read terminates 3 residues ahead of where the CDR3 ends, so the germline J gene completes it. The CDR3 has 13 residues.

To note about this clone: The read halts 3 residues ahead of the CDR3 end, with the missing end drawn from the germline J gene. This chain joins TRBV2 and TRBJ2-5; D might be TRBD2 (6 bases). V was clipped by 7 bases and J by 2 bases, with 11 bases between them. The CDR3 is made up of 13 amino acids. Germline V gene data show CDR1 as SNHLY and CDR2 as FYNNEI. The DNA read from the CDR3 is TGTGCCAGCAACGGGGCGGGGCAAGAGACC. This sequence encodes CASNGAGQET. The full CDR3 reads CASNGAGQETQYF. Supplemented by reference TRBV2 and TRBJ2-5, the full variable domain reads EPEVTQTPSHQVTQMGQEVILRCVPISNHLYFYWYRQILGQKVEFLVSFYNNEISEKSEIFDDQFSVERPDGSNFTLKIRSTKLEDSAMYFCASNGAGQETQYFGPGTRLLVL.